This T cell receptor beta chain came from a study of cytomegalovirus exposure and HLA in healthy donors. This clone showed up just a few times. The antigen remains unidentified. Germline CDR1 reads MNHNS; CDR2 reads SASEGT. The CDR3 has 14 amino acids. The ends were cut back, 0 bases at V and 2 bases at J, with 8 bases in the middle. Study-level findings and limits: In a later analysis, productive TCRs from donors in an Asian-associated ancestry cluster reportedly carried fewer N-insertions than the cohort mean. DRB1 showed the most TCR associations and HLA-C the fewest in a later analysis, as rates varied by HLA locus.

The PCR employed 60 Vbeta primers together with 13 Jbeta primers. The data were produced by immunoSEQ multiplex PCR, yet TCRdb's version contains in-frame clones alone and is incomplete. This sample carries about 120,000 clones, about 8% of them seen once, and the ten largest clones take about 6.6%. V usage is TRBV6-1 and J usage is TRBJ2-7; D remains unclear. The TCR was taken from a middle-aged woman in good health and CMV-seropositive. Sequencing was carried out using PBMCs. The CDR3 coding sequence is TGTGCCAGCAGTGAAGCGGCCACTACCTACGAGCAGTACTTC. This gives the protein CASSEAATTYEQYF.